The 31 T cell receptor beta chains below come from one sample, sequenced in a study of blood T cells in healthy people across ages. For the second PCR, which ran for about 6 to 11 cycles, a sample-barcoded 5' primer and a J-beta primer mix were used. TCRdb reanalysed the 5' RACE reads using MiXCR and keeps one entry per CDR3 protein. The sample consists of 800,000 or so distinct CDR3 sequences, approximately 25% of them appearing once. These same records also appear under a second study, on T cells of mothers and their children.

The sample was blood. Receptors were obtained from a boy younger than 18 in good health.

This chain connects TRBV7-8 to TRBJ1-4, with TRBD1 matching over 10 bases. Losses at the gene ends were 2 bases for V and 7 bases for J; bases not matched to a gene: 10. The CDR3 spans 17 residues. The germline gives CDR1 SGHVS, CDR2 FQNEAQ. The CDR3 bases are TGTGCCAGCAGCTTATATTATGAGGGACAGGGGACTGAAAAACTGTTTTTT. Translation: CASSLYYEGQGTEKLFF.

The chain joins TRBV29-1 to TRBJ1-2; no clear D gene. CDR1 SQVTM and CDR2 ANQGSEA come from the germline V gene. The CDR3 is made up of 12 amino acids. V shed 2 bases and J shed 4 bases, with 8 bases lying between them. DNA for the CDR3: TGCAGCGTTGAAAGGCAGACCTATGGCTACACCTTC. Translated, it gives CSVERQTYGYTF.

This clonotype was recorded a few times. The CDR3 loop reads CASSLTGGEGNYEQYF. DNA for the CDR3: TGTGCCAGCAGTTTAACTGGCGGGGAGGGGAACTACGAGCAGTACTTC. The J gene is TRBJ2-7, the V gene TRBV28, with 7 bases lining up with TRBD2. Germline V gives CDR1 MDHEN, CDR2 SYDVKM. The CDR3 runs to 16 residues. Unmatched junction bases numbered 10, after V lost 2 bases and J lost 3 bases.

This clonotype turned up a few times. The CDR3 protein is CSVNIAAPSYNEQFF. As DNA, the CDR3 is TGCAGCGTCAACATAGCGGCTCCCTCCTACAATGAGCAGTTCTTC. This rearrangement joins TRBV29-1 to TRBJ2-1; the D gene is possibly TRBD2 (6 bases). V dropped 6 bases and J dropped 0 bases, with 15 bases sitting between them. CDR1 SQVTM and CDR2 ANQGSEA come from the germline V gene. This CDR3 contains 15 residues.

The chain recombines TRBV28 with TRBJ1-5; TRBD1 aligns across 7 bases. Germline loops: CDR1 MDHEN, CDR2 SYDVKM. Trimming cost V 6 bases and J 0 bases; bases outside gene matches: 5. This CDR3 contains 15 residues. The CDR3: CASSGQDNSNQPQHF. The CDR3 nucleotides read TGTGCCAGCAGCGGACAGGACAATAGCAATCAGCCCCAGCATTTT.

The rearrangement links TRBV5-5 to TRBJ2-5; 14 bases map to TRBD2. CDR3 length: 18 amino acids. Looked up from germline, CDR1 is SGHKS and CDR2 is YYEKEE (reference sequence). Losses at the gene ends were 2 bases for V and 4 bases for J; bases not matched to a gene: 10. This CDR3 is CASSLATSGGAFRETQYF. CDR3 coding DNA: TGTGCCAGCAGCTTAGCGACTAGCGGGGGGGCCTTTAGAGAGACCCAGTACTTC.

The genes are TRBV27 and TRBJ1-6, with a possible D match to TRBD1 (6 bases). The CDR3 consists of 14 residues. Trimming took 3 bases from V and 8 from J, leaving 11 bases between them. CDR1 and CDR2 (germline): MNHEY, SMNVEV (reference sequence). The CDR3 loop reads CASSFGGWDSPLHF. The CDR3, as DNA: TGTGCCAGCAGTTTTGGGGGCTGGGATTCACCCCTCCACTTT.

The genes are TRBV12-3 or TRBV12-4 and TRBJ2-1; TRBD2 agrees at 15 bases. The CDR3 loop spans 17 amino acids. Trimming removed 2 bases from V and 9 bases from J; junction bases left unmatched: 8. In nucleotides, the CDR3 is TGTGCCAGCAGTTTAACTATAGGACTAGCGGGAGGGGGTGAGCAGTTCTTC. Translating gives CASSLTIGLAGGGEQFF.

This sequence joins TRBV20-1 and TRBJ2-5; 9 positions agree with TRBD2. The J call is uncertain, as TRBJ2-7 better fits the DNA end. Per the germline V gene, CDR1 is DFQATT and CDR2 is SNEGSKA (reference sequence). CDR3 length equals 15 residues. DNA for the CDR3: TGCAGTGCTAGAGAGGGGACTAGCTTCGGCTACGAGCAGTACTTC. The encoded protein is CSAREGTSFGYEQYF.

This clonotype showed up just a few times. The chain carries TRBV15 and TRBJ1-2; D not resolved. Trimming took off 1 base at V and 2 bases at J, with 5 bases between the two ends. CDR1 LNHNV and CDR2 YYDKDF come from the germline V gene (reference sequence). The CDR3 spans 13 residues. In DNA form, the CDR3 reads TGTGCCACCAGCAGAGGGCAAAACTATGGCTACACCTTC. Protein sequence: CATSRGQNYGYTF.

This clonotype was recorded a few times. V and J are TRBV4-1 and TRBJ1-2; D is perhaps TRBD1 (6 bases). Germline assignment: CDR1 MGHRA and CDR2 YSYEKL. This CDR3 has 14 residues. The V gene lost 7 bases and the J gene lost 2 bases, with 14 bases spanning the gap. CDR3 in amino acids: CASTPGGGNYGYTF. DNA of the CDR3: TGCGCCAGCACCCCCGGGGGGGGCAACTATGGCTACACCTTC.

The CDR3 nucleotides are TGTGCCACCGGACAGACAACTAATGAAAAACTGTTTTTT. This sequence encodes CATGQTTNEKLFF. This rearrangement joins TRBV12-3 or TRBV12-4 to TRBJ1-4; possible D gene TRBD1, 6 bases. The length of the CDR3 is 13 residues. Trimming stripped 10 bases from V and 0 bases from J, with 9 bases between.

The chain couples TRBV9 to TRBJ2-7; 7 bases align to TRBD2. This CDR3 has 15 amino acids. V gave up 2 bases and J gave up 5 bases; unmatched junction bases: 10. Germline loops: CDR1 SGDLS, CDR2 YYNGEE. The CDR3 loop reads CASSVSGAHVDEQYF. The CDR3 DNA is TGTGCCAGCAGCGTCAGCGGGGCCCATGTTGACGAGCAGTACTTC.

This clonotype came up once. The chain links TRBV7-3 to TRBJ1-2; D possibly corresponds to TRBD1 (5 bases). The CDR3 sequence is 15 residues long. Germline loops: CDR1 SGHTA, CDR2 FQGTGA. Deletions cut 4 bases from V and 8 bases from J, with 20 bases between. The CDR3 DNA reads TGTGCCAGCAGCTCCTCCGGGACGGCCTCGGGGGGCTACACCTTC. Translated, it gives CASSSSGTASGGYTF.

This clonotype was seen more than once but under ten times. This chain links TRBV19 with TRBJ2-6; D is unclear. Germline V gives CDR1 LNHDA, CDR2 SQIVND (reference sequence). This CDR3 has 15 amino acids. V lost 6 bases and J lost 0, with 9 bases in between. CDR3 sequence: CASRIFDSGANVLTF. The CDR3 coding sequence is TGTGCCAGTAGGATTTTCGACTCTGGGGCCAACGTCCTGACTTTC.

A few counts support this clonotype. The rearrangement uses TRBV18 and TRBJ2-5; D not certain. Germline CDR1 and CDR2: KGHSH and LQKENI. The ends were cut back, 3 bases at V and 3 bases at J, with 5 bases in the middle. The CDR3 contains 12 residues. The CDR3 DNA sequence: TGTGCCAGCTCACCGTTCGAAGAGACCCAGTACTTC. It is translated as CASSPFEETQYF.

CDR3 DNA: TGTGCCACCAGTGATGCCGGAGATCGGGGCCTCGCCGGGGAGCTGTTTTTT. It is translated as CATSDAGDRGLAGELFF. The J gene is TRBJ2-2, the V gene TRBV24-1; D is tentatively TRBD1 or TRBD2 (5 bases each). CDR3 size: 17 residues. CDR1 KGHDR and CDR2 SFDVKD come from the germline V gene. V lost 3 bases to trimming and J lost 6 bases, with 19 bases between them.

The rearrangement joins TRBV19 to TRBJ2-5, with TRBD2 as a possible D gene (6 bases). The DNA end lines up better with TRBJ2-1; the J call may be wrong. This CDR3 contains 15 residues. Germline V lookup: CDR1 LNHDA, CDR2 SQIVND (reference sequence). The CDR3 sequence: CASSIGTGVVNEQFF. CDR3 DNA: TGTGCCAGTAGTATAGGGACGGGAGTAGTCAATGAGCAGTTCTTC.

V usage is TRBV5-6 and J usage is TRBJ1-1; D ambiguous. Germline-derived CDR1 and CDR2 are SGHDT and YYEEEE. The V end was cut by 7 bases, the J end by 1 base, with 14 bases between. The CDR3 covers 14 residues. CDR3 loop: CASARQRRNTEAFF. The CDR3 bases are TGTGCCAGCGCTCGGCAGAGGCGGAACACTGAAGCTTTCTTT.

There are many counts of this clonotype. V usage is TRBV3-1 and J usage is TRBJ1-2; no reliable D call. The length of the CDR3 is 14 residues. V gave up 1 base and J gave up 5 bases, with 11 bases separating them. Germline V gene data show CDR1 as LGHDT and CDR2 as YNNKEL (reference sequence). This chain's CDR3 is CASSQGPLGYGYTF. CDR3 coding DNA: TGTGCCAGCAGCCAAGGTCCTCTAGGGTATGGCTACACCTTC.

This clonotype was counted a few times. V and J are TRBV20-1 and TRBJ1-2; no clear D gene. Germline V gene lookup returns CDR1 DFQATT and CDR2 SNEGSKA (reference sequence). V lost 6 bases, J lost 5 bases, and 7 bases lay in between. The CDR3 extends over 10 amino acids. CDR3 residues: CSAQSYGYTF. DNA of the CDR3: TGCAGTGCGCAGTCTTATGGCTACACCTTC.

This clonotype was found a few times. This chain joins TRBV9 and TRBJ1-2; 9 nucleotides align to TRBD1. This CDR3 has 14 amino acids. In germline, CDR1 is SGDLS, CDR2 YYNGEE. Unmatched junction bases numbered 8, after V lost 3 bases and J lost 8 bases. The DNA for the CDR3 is TGTGCCAGCAGCGACCGACAGGGGGTGGGAGGCTACACCTTC. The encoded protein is CASSDRQGVGGYTF.

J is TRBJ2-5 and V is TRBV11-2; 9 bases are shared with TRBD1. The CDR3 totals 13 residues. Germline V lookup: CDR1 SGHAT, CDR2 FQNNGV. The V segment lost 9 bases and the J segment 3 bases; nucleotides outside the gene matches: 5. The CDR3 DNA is TGTGCCAGTACACAGGGGGCGAAAGAGACCCAGTACTTC. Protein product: CASTQGAKETQYF.

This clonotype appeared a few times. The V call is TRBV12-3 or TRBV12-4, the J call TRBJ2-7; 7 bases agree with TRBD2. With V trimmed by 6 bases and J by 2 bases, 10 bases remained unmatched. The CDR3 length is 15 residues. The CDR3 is CASRPSGSSPYEQYF. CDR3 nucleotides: TGTGCCAGCAGACCTAGCGGATCCTCGCCCTACGAGCAGTACTTC.

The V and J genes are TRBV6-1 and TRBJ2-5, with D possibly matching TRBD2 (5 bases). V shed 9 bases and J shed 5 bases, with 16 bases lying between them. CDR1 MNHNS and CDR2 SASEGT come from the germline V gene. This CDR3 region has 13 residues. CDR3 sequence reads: CASRGPPGETQYF. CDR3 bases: TGTGCCAGTCGCGGGCCACCTGGGGAGACCCAGTACTTC.

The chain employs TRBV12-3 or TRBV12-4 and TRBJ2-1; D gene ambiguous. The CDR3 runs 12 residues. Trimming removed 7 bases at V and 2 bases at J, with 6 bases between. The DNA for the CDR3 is TGTGCCAGCACCGCCACCTACAATGAGCAGTTCTTC. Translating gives CASTATYNEQFF.

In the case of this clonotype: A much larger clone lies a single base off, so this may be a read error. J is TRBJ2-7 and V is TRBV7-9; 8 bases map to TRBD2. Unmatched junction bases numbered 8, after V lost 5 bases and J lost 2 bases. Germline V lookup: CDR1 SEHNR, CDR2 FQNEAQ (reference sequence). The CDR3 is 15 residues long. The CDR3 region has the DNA TGTGCCAGCAGCCAAAGCGGGGGCCCCCCCTACGAGCAGTACTTC. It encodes CASSQSGGPPYEQYF.

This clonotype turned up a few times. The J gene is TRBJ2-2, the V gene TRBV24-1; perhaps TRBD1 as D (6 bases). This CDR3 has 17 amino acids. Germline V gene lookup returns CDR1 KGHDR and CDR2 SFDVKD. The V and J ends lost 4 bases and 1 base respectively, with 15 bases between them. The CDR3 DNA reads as TGTGCCACCAGTGACCGGAGACAGGAGATGAACACCGGGGAGCTGTTTTTT. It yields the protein CATSDRRQEMNTGELFF.

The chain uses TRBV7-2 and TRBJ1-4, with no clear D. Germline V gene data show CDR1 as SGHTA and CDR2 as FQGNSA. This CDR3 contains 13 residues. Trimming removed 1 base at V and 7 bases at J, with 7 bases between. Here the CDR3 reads CASSLGRAEKLFF. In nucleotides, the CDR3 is TGTGCCAGCAGCTTAGGGCGGGCTGAAAAACTGTTTTTT.

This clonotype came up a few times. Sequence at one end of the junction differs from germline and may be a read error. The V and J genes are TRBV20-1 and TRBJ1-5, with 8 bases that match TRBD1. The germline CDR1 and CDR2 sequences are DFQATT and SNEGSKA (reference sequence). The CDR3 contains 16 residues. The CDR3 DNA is TGCAGTGCGAGAGGGGACAGGAACCTCGGCAATCAGCCCCAGCATTTT. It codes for CSARGDRNLGNQPQHF.

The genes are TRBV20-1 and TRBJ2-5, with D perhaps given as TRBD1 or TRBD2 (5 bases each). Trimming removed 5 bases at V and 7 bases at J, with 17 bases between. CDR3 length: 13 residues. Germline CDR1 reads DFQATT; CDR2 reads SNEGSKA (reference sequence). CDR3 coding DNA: TGCAGTGCTTCGTGGGACGCCTACTGGACCCAGTACTTC. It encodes CSASWDAYWTQYF.